This T cell receptor beta chain was found in a study of OX40 agonist ivuxolimab in advanced cancers. This CDR3 comprises 14 residues. Germline V gene lookup returns CDR1 SGHVS and CDR2 FNYEAQ. V was clipped by 3 bases and J by 4 bases, with 7 bases between them. Sequencing used immunoSEQ multiplex PCR; TCRdb keeps in-frame clones, though not all of them. This table has approximately 98,000 clones, roughly 90% appearing once. The J gene is TRBJ2-6, the V gene TRBV7-6; no reliable D call. The material sequenced was CD4+ or CD8+ T cells sorted from blood, taken in a trial of the OX40 agonist ivuxolimab. This clonotype was obtained from an adult with an advanced solid tumor such as melanoma, head and neck, liver or kidney cancer. CDR3 residues: CASSLAQGANVLTF. Written as DNA, the CDR3 is TGTGCCAGCAGCTTGGCACAGGGGGCCAACGTCCTGACTTTC.